A selection of T cell receptor beta chains follows, all from one sample in a study of T cell responses to AZD1222 COVID-19 vaccine. Sequencing was performed with immunoSEQ multiplex PCR; in TCRdb, only in-frame clones are kept and a portion is missing. The sample records under 35,000 clones, 86% being singletons. The sequencing here drew on peripheral blood, taken on day 0 of AZD1222 vaccination. The receptors were gathered from an adult in good health. The CDR3 runs from the conserved cysteine through the conserved F or W. The D gene is left open where the match is weak.

j_gene | v_gene | d_gene | CDR3aa
TRBJ1-1 | TRBV27 | - | CASGQLNTEAFF
TRBJ2-5 | TRBV19 | - | CASSMGRVRQETQYF
TRBJ2-7 | TRBV18 | - | CASSRDSGSYEQYF
TRBJ2-3 | TRBV7-8 | - | CASSLRDTNTDTQYF
TRBJ1-2 | TRBV2 | TRBD1 | CASSEQRQGRNGYTF
TRBJ1-6 | TRBV3-1/TRBV3-2 | TRBD1 | CASSQKGQGTSPLHF
TRBJ1-6 | TRBV7-2 | - | CASSLGGPLHF
TRBJ2-1 | TRBV2 | TRBD2 | CASKRTAGGPRSYNEQFF
TRBJ2-7 | TRBV19 | - | CASSISRGTTYEQYF
TRBJ2-3 | TRBV7-8 | - | CASSLGVRDSDTQYF
TRBJ1-3 | TRBV7-2 | - | CASSWSKGLGNTIYF
TRBJ2-7 | TRBV10-3 | - | CAISTGTLYEQYF
TRBJ2-7 | TRBV13 | - | CASSSSSGRSYEQYF
TRBJ1-5 | TRBV5-7 | TRBD1 | CASSSGTGGSGQPQHF
TRBJ2-2 | TRBV7-6 | TRBD1 | CASSIGQGTNTGELFF